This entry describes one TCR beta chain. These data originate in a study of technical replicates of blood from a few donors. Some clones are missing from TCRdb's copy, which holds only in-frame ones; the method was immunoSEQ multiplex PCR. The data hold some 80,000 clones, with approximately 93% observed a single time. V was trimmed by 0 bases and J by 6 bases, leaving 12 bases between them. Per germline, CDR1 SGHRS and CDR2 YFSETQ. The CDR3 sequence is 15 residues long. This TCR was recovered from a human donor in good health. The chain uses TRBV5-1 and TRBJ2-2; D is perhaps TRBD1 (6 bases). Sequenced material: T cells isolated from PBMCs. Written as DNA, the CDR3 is TGCGCCAGCAGCTTGGGACGGTCAGGGGCCGGGGAGCTGTTTTTT. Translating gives CASSLGRSGAGELFF.